A selection of T cell receptor beta chains follows, all from one sample in a study of cytomegalovirus exposure and HLA in healthy donors. Profiling relied on immunoSEQ multiplex PCR, and the TCRdb table lists in-frame clones only, not all of them. Seen here are approximately 210,000 clones, around 79% observed once, and the top ten hold roughly 1.4%. Sequencing was performed on PBMCs. These TCRs come from a woman between 45 and 60 years old in good health and CMV-seronegative. Both conserved end residues are part of each CDR3. Each record gives: clone size, J gene, V gene, D gene, CDR3 protein, CDR3 DNA. D genes are given only for firm matches. The size field is filled for only some rows; it gives once, few, many or a size class.

clone size: -; J gene: TRBJ1-3; V gene: TRBV30; D gene: TRBD1; CDR3 protein: CAWRGQGDGNTIYF; CDR3 DNA: TGTGCCTGGAGGGGACAGGGAGACGGAAACACCATATATTTT
clone size: -; J gene: TRBJ2-7; V gene: TRBV7-3; D gene: TRBD2; CDR3 protein: CASSSPGLAGRQYF; CDR3 DNA: TGTGCCAGCAGCTCGCCGGGACTAGCGGGAAGGCAGTACTTC
clone size: -; J gene: TRBJ1-1; V gene: TRBV18; D gene: -; CDR3 protein: CASSPREVMNTEAFF; CDR3 DNA: TGTGCCAGCTCACCACGAGAGGTAATGAACACTGAAGCTTTCTTT
clone size: once; J gene: TRBJ2-3; V gene: TRBV11-2; D gene: -; CDR3 protein: CASSLDRRGLAGTDTQYF; CDR3 DNA: TGTGCCAGCAGCTTAGATCGACGTGGTCTAGCCGGCACAGATACGCAGTATTTT
clone size: few; J gene: TRBJ2-1; V gene: TRBV27; D gene: TRBD2; CDR3 protein: CASSSGLAANEQFF; CDR3 DNA: TGTGCCAGCAGTTCGGGACTAGCGGCCAATGAGCAGTTCTTC
clone size: -; J gene: TRBJ1-2; V gene: TRBV25-1; D gene: -; CDR3 protein: CASSLGYNYGYTF; CDR3 DNA: TGTGCCAGCAGTCTAGGATATAACTATGGCTACACCTTC
clone size: -; J gene: TRBJ1-2; V gene: TRBV19; D gene: -; CDR3 protein: CASSIVPGISNYGYTF; CDR3 DNA: TGTGCCAGTAGCATTGTCCCCGGGATATCTAACTATGGCTACACCTTC
clone size: -; J gene: TRBJ1-2; V gene: TRBV27; D gene: TRBD1; CDR3 protein: CASMGQGLDYTF; CDR3 DNA: TGTGCCAGCATGGGACAGGGGTTAGACTACACCTTC
clone size: few; J gene: TRBJ1-1; V gene: TRBV29-1; D gene: TRBD1; CDR3 protein: CSVVAGQVNTEAFF; CDR3 DNA: TGCAGCGTAGTGGCGGGACAGGTGAACACTGAAGCTTTCTTT
clone size: -; J gene: TRBJ2-1; V gene: TRBV7-3; D gene: -; CDR3 protein: CASSSGHLQGDEQFF; CDR3 DNA: TGTGCCAGCAGCTCGGGACACCTACAAGGGGATGAGCAGTTCTTC
clone size: few; J gene: TRBJ1-1; V gene: TRBV4-3; D gene: -; CDR3 protein: CASSQDSGHTEAFF; CDR3 DNA: TGCGCCAGCAGCCAAGATTCAGGGCACACTGAAGCTTTCTTT
clone size: -; J gene: TRBJ1-1; V gene: TRBV7-2; D gene: -; CDR3 protein: CASSLLQGSTEAFF; CDR3 DNA: TGTGCCAGCAGCTTATTACAGGGTTCAACTGAAGCTTTCTTT
clone size: -; J gene: TRBJ2-7; V gene: TRBV2; D gene: -; CDR3 protein: CASGRGRGSGVPYEQYF; CDR3 DNA: TGTGCCAGCGGACGGGGCCGGGGGAGCGGAGTCCCCTACGAGCAGTACTTC
clone size: once; J gene: TRBJ2-7; V gene: TRBV4-1; D gene: -; CDR3 protein: CASSQASLSSYEQYF; CDR3 DNA: TGCGCCAGCAGCCAAGCGTCCTTGAGCTCCTACGAGCAGTACTTC
clone size: -; J gene: TRBJ2-4; V gene: TRBV5-4; D gene: -; CDR3 protein: CASSGGGGDLAKNIQYF; CDR3 DNA: TGTGCCAGCAGCGGCGGAGGGGGGGATCTAGCCAAAAACATTCAGTACTTC
clone size: -; J gene: TRBJ2-7; V gene: TRBV7-8; D gene: -; CDR3 protein: CASSLTARANDF; CDR3 DNA: TGTGCCAGCAGCTTAACCGCTCGTGCTAACGACTTC
clone size: -; J gene: TRBJ2-2; V gene: TRBV28; D gene: -; CDR3 protein: CASSLQPRVSGELFF; CDR3 DNA: TGTGCCAGCAGTTTACAACCCAGGGTCTCCGGGGAGCTGTTTTTT
clone size: -; J gene: TRBJ1-2; V gene: TRBV7-9; D gene: TRBD1; CDR3 protein: CASSWRDSDAYGYTF; CDR3 DNA: TGTGCCAGCAGCTGGCGGGACAGTGATGCCTATGGCTACACCTTC
clone size: -; J gene: TRBJ2-4; V gene: TRBV4-3; D gene: TRBD2; CDR3 protein: CASSQGGGRDIQYF; CDR3 DNA: TGCGCCAGCAGCCAGGGGGGAGGGAGGGACATTCAGTACTTC
clone size: -; J gene: TRBJ1-5; V gene: TRBV2; D gene: TRBD1; CDR3 protein: CASSQQGINNQPQHF; CDR3 DNA: TGTGCCAGCAGTCAACAGGGGATAAACAATCAGCCCCAGCATTTT
clone size: -; J gene: TRBJ1-1; V gene: TRBV7-2; D gene: -; CDR3 protein: CASSLGSREAFF; CDR3 DNA: TGTGCCAGCAGCTTAGGTAGCCGAGAAGCTTTCTTT
clone size: -; J gene: TRBJ2-7; V gene: TRBV23-1; D gene: TRBD2; CDR3 protein: CASGRGVNEQYF; CDR3 DNA: TGCGCCAGCGGACGGGGGGTCAACGAGCAGTACTTC
clone size: -; J gene: TRBJ1-3; V gene: TRBV6-5; D gene: -; CDR3 protein: CASSSDRLAGNTIYF; CDR3 DNA: TGTGCCAGCAGTTCAGACAGATTAGCTGGAAACACCATATATTTT
clone size: few; J gene: TRBJ1-6; V gene: TRBV4-3; D gene: -; CDR3 protein: CASSQGAGRLNSPLHF; CDR3 DNA: TGCGCCAGCAGCCAAGGGGCGGGACGGCTCAATTCACCCCTCCACTTT
clone size: -; J gene: TRBJ1-2; V gene: TRBV4-3; D gene: -; CDR3 protein: CASSQDEWGEYGYTF; CDR3 DNA: TGCGCCAGCAGCCAAGATGAGTGGGGCGAGTATGGCTACACCTTC
clone size: -; J gene: TRBJ1-4; V gene: TRBV28; D gene: TRBD1; CDR3 protein: CASTSPQGAGAWREKLFF; CDR3 DNA: TGTGCCAGCACCTCACCCCAGGGGGCTGGGGCATGGCGTGAAAAACTGTTTTTT
clone size: -; J gene: TRBJ1-5; V gene: TRBV7-6; D gene: -; CDR3 protein: CASSPGGWEPQHF; CDR3 DNA: TGTGCCAGCAGCCCGGGGGGGTGGGAGCCCCAGCATTTT
clone size: -; J gene: TRBJ1-1; V gene: TRBV27; D gene: TRBD1; CDR3 protein: CASSLKSGTGSTEAFF; CDR3 DNA: TGTGCCAGCAGTTTAAAATCCGGGACAGGGAGCACTGAAGCTTTCTTT
clone size: -; J gene: TRBJ2-7; V gene: TRBV11-2; D gene: -; CDR3 protein: CASSLGGLSEQYF; CDR3 DNA: TGTGCCAGCAGCTTAGGGGGCTTGAGCGAGCAGTACTTC